This T cell receptor beta chain was profiled in a study of memory CD4+ T cells and cytomegalovirus serostatus. The method was immunoSEQ multiplex PCR; TCRdb's version includes in-frame clones alone and lacks a portion of them. The table lists about 42,000 clones, around 80% of them singletons, with around 0.5% in the top ten. The sort gate was single viable CD3+CD4+CD8-CD45RO+ cells for memory CD4+ T cells. V shed 3 bases and J shed 6 bases, with 12 bases lying between them. There are 13 residues in the CDR3. Germline V gives CDR1 MNHNS, CDR2 SASEGT. The rearrangement joins TRBV6-1 to TRBJ2-7, with D possibly matching TRBD1 (5 bases). The receptor comes from an adult in good health and CMV-seronegative. The sequenced sample was memory CD4+ T cells from blood. DNA of the CDR3: TGTGCCAGCAGTGAGGGCGACAGAGCCGAGCAGTACTTC. This translates into CASSEGDRAEQYF.